This TCR beta chain stems from a study of early T cells in non-severe SARS-CoV-2 infection. Study-wide background: With bulk RNA from unsorted whole blood as input, sequencing yielded unpaired chains. Overall study findings and caveats: VDJdb-based matching was biased toward anti-spike CD8 responses and missed private and CD4 specificities.

Individual cDNA molecules were tagged with unique molecular identifiers. Using its own MiXCR run on the 5' RACE reads, TCRdb lists one record per CDR3 protein. The data contain under 45,000 distinct CDR3 sequences, approximately 7.2% of them singletons. The CDR3 is 15 residues long. V lost 0 bases and J lost 5, with 13 bases in between. Germline CDR1 and CDR2: DFQATT and SNEGSKA (reference sequence). With respect to this clonotype: Its matching antigen is unknown.

Sequencing used whole blood, obtained at baseline. V usage is TRBV20-1 and J usage is TRBJ1-4; tentative D call: TRBD1 (6 bases). The sequence came from an adult who was a healthcare worker with PCR-confirmed SARS-CoV-2 infection or an uninfected control (not recorded which). The CDR3 spells CSARDGGGVNEKLFF. CDR3 nucleotide sequence: TGCAGTGCTAGAGATGGCGGGGGCGTGAATGAAAAACTGTTTTTT.